This TCR beta chain was documented in a study of cytomegalovirus exposure and HLA in healthy donors. Study outcomes and limitations: Cytomegalovirus association was assigned to over 150 TCR beta chains.

A remark on this clone: Its antigen is not identified.

Amplification used 60 Vbeta primers and 13 Jbeta primers. Data came from immunoSEQ multiplex PCR; TCRdb stores just in-frame clones and leaves some out. This table holds some 150,000 clones, about four fifths found once. The specimen was PBMCs. The origin of this receptor is a woman under 30 in good health and CMV-seronegative.

CDR3 sequence: CASADSKSEKLFF. The CDR3 region has the DNA TGCGCCAGCGCGGACAGCAAGAGTGAAAAACTGTTTTTT. The chain employs TRBV10-1 and TRBJ1-4; D is possibly TRBD1 (6 bases). V dropped 8 bases and J dropped 7 bases, with 14 bases sitting between them. Germline V lookup: CDR1 WNHNN, CDR2 SYGVQD (reference sequence). There are 13 residues in the CDR3.